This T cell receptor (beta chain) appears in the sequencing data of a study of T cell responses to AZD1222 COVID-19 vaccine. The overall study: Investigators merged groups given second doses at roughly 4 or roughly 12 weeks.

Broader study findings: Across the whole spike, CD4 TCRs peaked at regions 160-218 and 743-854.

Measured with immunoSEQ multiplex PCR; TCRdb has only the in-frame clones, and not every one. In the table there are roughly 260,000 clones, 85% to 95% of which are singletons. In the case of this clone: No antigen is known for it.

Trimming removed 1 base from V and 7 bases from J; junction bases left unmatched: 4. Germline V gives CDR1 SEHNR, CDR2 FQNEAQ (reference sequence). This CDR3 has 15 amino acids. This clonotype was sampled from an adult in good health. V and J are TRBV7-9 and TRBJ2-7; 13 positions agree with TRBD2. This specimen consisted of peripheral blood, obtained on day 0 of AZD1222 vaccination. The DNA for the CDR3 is TGTGCCAGCAGCTTAGGGACTAGCGGGAGCGAAGAGCAGTACTTC. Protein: CASSLGTSGSEEQYF.